This T cell receptor (beta chain) was retrieved from a study of cytomegalovirus exposure and HLA in healthy donors. Study overall: In terms of ancestry, the Caucasian-associated cluster contained about four fifths of the 350 to 450 genotyped donors.

The primer mix had 60 Vbeta and 13 Jbeta primers. Produced via immunoSEQ multiplex PCR; TCRdb's table is partial and in-frame only. The sample contains roughly 100,000 clones, approximately 82% of which appear only once. Donors in the study were healthy people who gave bone marrow. Trimming shortened V by 7 bases and J by 7 bases, and 17 bases separated the two germline ends. This CDR3 is built from 14 residues. Germline values: CDR1 SGHTA, CDR2 FQGNSA. Sequencing was carried out using PBMCs. The chain uses TRBV7-2 and TRBJ2-1, with a possible D match to TRBD1 (6 bases). The sequence was obtained from a man between 40 and 49 years old in good health and CMV-seropositive. The CDR3 bases are TGTGCCAGCACCGGTAACAGGGTAGTTAATGAGCAGTTCTTC. It is translated as CASTGNRVVNEQFF.